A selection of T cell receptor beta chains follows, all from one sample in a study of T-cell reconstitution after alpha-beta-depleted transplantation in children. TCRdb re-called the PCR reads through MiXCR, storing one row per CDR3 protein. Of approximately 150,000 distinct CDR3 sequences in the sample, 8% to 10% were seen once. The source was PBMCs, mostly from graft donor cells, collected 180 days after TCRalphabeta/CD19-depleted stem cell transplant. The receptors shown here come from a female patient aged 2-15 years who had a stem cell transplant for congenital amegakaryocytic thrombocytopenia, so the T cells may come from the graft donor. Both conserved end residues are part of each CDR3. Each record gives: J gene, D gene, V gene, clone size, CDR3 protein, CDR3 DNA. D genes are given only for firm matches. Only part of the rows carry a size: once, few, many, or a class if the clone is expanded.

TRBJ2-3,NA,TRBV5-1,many,CASSPMAAGLGTDTQYF,TGCGCCAGCAGCCCGATGGCCGCGGGGCTCGGCACAGATACGCAGTATTTT
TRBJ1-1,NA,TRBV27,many,CASSFRHPEAFF,TGTGCCAGCAGTTTCCGACACCCTGAAGCTTTCTTT
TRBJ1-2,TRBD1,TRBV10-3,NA,CAIRLTGENGYTF,TGTGCCATCAGACTCACAGGGGAGAATGGCTACACCTTC
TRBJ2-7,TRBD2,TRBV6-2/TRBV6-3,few,CASSSLLAGDPYEQYF,TGTGCCAGCAGTTCACTACTAGCGGGAGATCCCTACGAGCAGTACTTC
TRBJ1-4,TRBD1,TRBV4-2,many,CASSGQGLLNGNEKLFF,TGTGCCAGCAGCGGACAGGGGTTACTTAATGGTAATGAAAAACTGTTTTTT
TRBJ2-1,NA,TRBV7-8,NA,CASSLASSLYNEQFF,TGTGCCAGCAGCTTAGCCTCCAGTTTATACAATGAGCAGTTCTTC
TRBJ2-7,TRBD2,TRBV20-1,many,CSASGGLAGVYEQYF,TGCAGTGCTAGTGGGGGACTAGCGGGAGTCTACGAGCAGTACTTC
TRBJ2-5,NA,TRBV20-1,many,CSARDEETQYF,TGCAGTGCTAGAGATGAAGAGACCCAGTACTTC
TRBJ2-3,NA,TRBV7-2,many,CASSGLWVTQYF,TGTGCCAGCAGCGGCCTGTGGGTTACGCAGTATTTT
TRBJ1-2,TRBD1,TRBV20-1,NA,CSVQDRGHYGYTF,TGCAGTGTCCAGGACAGGGGACACTATGGCTACACCTTC
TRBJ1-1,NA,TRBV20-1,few,CSASSGRAFAEAFF,TGCAGTGCTAGTTCTGGCAGGGCGTTCGCTGAAGCTTTCTTT
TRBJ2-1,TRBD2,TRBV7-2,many,CASSPLAGGYNEQFF,TGTGCCAGCAGCCCATTAGCGGGAGGGTACAATGAGCAGTTCTTC
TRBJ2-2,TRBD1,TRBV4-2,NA,CASSLRQGSNTGELFF,TGTGCCAGCAGCCTCCGACAGGGGTCGAACACCGGGGAGCTGTTTTTT
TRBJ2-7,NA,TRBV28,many,CASSFGLGAYYEQYF,TGTGCCAGCAGTTTTGGCCTTGGGGCCTACTACGAGCAGTACTTC
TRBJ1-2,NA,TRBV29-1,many,CSVDGRVGGYTF,TGCAGCGTTGATGGCAGGGTGGGTGGCTACACCTTC
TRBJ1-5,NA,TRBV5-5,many,CASSLGYNRQPQHF,TGTGCCAGCAGCTTGGGGTACAATCGACAGCCCCAGCATTTT
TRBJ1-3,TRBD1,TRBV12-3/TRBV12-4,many,CASSHRTGASGNTIYF,TGTGCCAGCAGCCACCGCACAGGGGCGTCTGGAAACACCATATATTTT
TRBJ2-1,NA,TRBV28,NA,CASSPSGSNEQFF,TGTGCCAGCAGTCCCTCAGGGAGCAATGAGCAGTTCTTC
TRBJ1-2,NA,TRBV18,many,CASSPVGLRGYTF,TGTGCCAGCTCACCAGTGGGTCTGCGCGGCTACACCTTC
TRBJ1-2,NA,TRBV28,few,CASSNRGGYTF,TGTGCCAGCAGCAACAGAGGTGGCTACACCTTC
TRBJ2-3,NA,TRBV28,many,CASSQGSTDTQYF,TGTGCCAGCAGTCAGGGTTCCACAGATACGCAGTATTTT
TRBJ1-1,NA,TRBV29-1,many,CSVEGARQEDTEAFF,TGCAGCGTTGAGGGGGCGCGGCAGGAAGACACTGAAGCTTTCTTT
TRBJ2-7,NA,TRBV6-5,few,CASSYRGAHEQYF,TGTGCCAGCAGTTACAGAGGGGCCCACGAGCAGTACTTC
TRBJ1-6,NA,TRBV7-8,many,CASSLVTSSYNSPLHF,TGTGCCAGCAGCTTAGTTACGAGCTCCTATAATTCACCCCTCCACTTT
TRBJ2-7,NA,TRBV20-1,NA,CSARAADSPRATYEQYF,TGCAGTGCTAGAGCCGCGGACAGTCCCCGGGCCACCTACGAGCAGTACTTC
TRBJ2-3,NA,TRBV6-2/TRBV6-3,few,CASSNLASTDTQYF,TGTGCCAGCAGTAACCTAGCGAGCACAGATACGCAGTATTTT
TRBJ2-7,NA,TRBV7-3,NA,CASSPEPRTEISYEQYF,TGTGCCAGCAGCCCAGAGCCCCGGACAGAGATCTCCTACGAGCAGTACTTC
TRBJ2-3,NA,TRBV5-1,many,CASSLVTGLRPDTQYF,TGCGCCAGCAGCTTGGTGACAGGCCTGCGTCCAGATACGCAGTATTTT
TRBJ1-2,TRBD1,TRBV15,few,CATSRDRGRTYGYTF,TGTGCCACCAGCCGGGACAGGGGGCGGACCTATGGCTACACCTTC
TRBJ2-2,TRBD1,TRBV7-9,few,CASSSPGTGRPGELFF,TGTGCCAGCAGCTCACCCGGGACAGGGAGGCCCGGGGAGCTGTTTTTT
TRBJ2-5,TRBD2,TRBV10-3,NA,CAIGVRGRVQETQYF,TGTGCCATCGGTGTGCGCGGGAGGGTCCAAGAGACCCAGTACTTC
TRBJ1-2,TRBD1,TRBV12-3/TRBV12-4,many,CASSRDRGLGYTF,TGTGCCAGCAGCCGAGACAGGGGGCTTGGCTACACCTTC
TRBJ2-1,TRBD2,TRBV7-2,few,CASRFGLAGLSYNEQFF,TGTGCCAGCAGGTTCGGACTAGCGGGGCTCTCCTACAATGAGCAGTTCTTC
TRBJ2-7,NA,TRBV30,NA,CAWSTVSYEQYF,TGTGCCTGGAGTACGGTCTCCTACGAGCAGTACTTC
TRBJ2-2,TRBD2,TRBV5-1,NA,CASGNSGRDTGELFF,TGCGCCAGCGGAAATAGCGGGAGGGACACCGGGGAGCTGTTTTTT
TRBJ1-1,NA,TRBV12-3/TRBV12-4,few,CASSSREGGTEAFF,TGTGCCAGCAGTTCCAGGGAGGGGGGCACTGAAGCTTTCTTT
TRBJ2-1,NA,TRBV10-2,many,CASSSGLYYNEQFF,TGCGCCAGCAGTTCGGGACTCTACTACAATGAGCAGTTCTTC
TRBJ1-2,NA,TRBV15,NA,CATSRDLGGSGYTF,TGTGCCACCAGCAGAGATCTGGGGGGTAGCGGCTACACCTTC
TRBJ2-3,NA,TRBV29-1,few,CSVGDLLVSKGADTQYF,TGCAGCGTAGGGGACTTACTAGTCTCCAAGGGAGCAGATACGCAGTATTTT
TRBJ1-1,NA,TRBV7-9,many,CASGRGSYRAEAFF,TGTGCCAGCGGCAGGGGTTCATACAGGGCTGAAGCTTTCTTT
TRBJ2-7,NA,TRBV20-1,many,CSARSGRSYEQYF,TGCAGTGCTAGGTCCGGACGGTCCTACGAGCAGTACTTC
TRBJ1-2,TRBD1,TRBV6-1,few,CASQSPYRGGAGYGYTF,TGTGCCAGCCAGTCCCCCTACAGAGGGGGCGCTGGGTATGGCTACACCTTC
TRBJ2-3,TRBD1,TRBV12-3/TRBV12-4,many,CASSYLTRDRGTDTQYF,TGTGCCAGCAGCTATCTTACCCGGGACAGGGGCACAGATACGCAGTATTTT
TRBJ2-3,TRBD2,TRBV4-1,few,CASSLFNRGLAGAQRDTDTQYF,TGCGCCAGCAGCCTGTTTAACCGAGGACTAGCGGGAGCCCAAAGGGACACAGATACGCAGTATTTT
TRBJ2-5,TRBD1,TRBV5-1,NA,CASNPTGEASETQYF,TGCGCCAGCAACCCGACAGGGGAAGCGAGCGAGACCCAGTACTTC
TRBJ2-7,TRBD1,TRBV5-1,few,CASRVRDRTIYEQYF,TGCGCCAGCAGGGTGAGGGACAGAACCATCTACGAGCAGTACTTC